The clone carrying this TCR beta chain was counted once. This sample is drawn from a study of blood T cell repertoires in COVID-19. Across the study: The analysed material was cDNA or gDNA that came from T cells, B-cell-depleted T cells, or PBMCs.

Original data processing: Amplification from reference gene primers served as the basis for estimated nucleated cell counts. The table came from immunoSEQ multiplex PCR; TCRdb's copy has only in-frame clones and leaves some out. From that table come the V and J calls and clone size; the DNA was used to work out D and trimming. The sample carries about 210,000 clones, almost 85% recorded once. CDR1 MGHRA and CDR2 YSYEKL come from the germline V gene. Trimming at V came to 2 bases and at J to 2 bases, leaving 5 bases not matched to a gene. The CDR3 is made up of 16 amino acids. The chain couples TRBV4-1 to TRBJ2-1; TRBD2 matches at 8 bases. This TCR was sampled from a woman aged 50 to 60 with active or convalescent COVID-19. Sequencing was done on a sample of peripheral blood. The CDR3 nucleotides are TGCGCCAGCAGCCAAAGGGTAGCGGGGACCTACAATGAGCAGTTCTTC. Protein product: CASSQRVAGTYNEQFF.